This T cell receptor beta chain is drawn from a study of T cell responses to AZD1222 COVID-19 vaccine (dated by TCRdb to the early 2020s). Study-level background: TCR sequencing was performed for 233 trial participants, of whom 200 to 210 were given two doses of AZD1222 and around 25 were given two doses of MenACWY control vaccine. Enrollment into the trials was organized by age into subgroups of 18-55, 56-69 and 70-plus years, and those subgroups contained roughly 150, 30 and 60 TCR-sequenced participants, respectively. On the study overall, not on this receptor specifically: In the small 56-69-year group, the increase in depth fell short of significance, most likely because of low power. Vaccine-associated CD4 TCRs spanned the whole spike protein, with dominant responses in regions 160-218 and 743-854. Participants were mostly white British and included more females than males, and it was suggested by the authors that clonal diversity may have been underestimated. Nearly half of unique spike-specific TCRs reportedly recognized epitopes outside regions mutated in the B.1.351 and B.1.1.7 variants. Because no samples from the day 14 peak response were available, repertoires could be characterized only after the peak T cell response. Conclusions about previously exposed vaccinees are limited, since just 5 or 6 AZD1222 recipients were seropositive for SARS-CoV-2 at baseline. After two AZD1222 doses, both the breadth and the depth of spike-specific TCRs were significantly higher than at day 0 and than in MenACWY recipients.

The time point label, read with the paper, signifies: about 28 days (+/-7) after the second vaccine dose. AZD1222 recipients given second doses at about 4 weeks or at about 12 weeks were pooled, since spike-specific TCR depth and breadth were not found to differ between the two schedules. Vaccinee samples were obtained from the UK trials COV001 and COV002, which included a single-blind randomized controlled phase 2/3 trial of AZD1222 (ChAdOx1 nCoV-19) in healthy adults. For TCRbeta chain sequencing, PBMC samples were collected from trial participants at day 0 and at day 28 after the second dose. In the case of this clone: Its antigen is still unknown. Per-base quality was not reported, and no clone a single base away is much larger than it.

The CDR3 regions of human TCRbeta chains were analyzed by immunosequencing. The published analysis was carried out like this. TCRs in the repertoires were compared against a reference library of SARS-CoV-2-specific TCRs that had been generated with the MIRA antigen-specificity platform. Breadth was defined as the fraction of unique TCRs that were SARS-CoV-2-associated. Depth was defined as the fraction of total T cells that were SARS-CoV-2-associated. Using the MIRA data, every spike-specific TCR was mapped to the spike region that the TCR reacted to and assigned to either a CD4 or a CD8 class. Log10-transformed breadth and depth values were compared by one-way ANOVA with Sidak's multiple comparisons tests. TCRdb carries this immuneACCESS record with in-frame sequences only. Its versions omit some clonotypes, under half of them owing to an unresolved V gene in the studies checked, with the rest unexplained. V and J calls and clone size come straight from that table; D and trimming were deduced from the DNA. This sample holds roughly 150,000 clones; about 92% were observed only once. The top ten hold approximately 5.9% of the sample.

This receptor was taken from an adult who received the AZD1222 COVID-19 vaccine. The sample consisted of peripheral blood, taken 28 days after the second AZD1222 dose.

The CDR3 reads CASSIGVVDEKLFF. Read as DNA, the sequence is TGTGCCAGTAGTATCGGTGTAGTGGATGAAAAACTGTTTTTT. The rearranged segments are TRBV19 and TRBJ1-4, with the identity of the D gene unclear. The CDR3 covers 14 residues, taking in both the cysteine and the phenylalanine. This entry keeps only the CDR3 DNA: 42 bases, framed from base 1. CDR1 and CDR2, looked up from the germline V gene (reference sequence), are LNHDA and SQIVND. Trimming takes 3 bases from V and 6 bases from J, and the germline ends sit 11 bases apart.